These 8 T cell receptor beta chains were all obtained from the same sample, sequenced in a study of tumor-infiltrating lymphocytes in primary liver carcinoma (dated by TCRdb to 2015 to 2018). Instrument used: Illumina HiSeq 2500. Using a constant-region primer and ProtoScript II reverse transcriptase, TCRbeta-specific cDNA was reverse-transcribed from approximately 0.5 ug total RNA. The TCRbeta libraries were prepared through three rounds of nested multiplex PCR following a slightly modified ARM-PCR procedure. The first two PCR rounds used multiplex TRBV1-TRBV30 forward primers with a Cbeta reverse primer, each for about 10 cycles. TCRdb cleaned the public reads at Q25 with fastp, built clones with MiXCR and kept in-frame beta chains. Entries are consolidated by CDR3 protein sequence, retaining the most common genes and DNA. The sample includes fewer than 40,000 distinct CDR3 sequences, with around 66% observed a single time. The leading ten clones occupy 25% to 40% of the sample.

Total RNA and DNA were co-extracted without cell sorting from roughly 20-30 mg of bulk tissue using the AllPrep DNA/RNA mini kit. Material: liver tumor tissue from sampling region 3. The label giving this sample's cell subset or site can be read as: tumor region T3, left-lateral pole. Source of these receptors: a woman in her 30s with primary liver carcinoma and hepatitis B virus infection.

This clonotype was seen a handful of times. This clone may be a read error of a much larger clone one base away. No conserved phenylalanine or tryptophan ends this CDR3, so it is likely a read error. The chain is built from TRBV11-2 and TRBJ1-6; tentatively, D is TRBD1 (6 bases). Between the trimmed V and J ends, which lost 0 bases and 7 bases, there was a span of 10 bases. Looked up from germline, CDR1 is SGHAT and CDR2 is FQNNGV. This CDR3 is built from 15 residues. CDR3 coding DNA: TGTGCCAGCAGCTTAGACCCGGGGGCCAATTCACCCCTCCACCTT. It codes for CASSLDPGANSPLHL.

In regard to this clonotype: An end of the junction does not agree with germline; a read error may underlie this. The chain recombines TRBV15 with TRBJ2-1, with TRBD1 as a possible D gene (5 bases). The CDR3 spans 16 residues. In germline, CDR1 is LNHNV, CDR2 YYDKDF (reference sequence). CDR3 DNA sequence: TGTGCCACCAGCAGAGGTTACAGGAGCTCCTACAACGAGCAGTTCTTC. Its translation is CATSRGYRSSYNEQFF.

Comments on this clonotype: This may be a read error, as it is one base from a much larger clone. CDR3 region: CASLRLAGIYHEQFF. The CDR3 coding sequence is TGTGCCAGCTTGAGACTAGCGGGAATCTACCATGAGCAGTTCTTC. The chain carries TRBV12-3 or TRBV12-4 and TRBJ2-1; 11 bases fit TRBD2. The CDR3 runs to 15 residues.

By proportion, this clonotype is medium-sized. The rearrangement joins TRBV6-6 to TRBJ2-3; 10 bases line up with TRBD2. The germline CDR1 and CDR2 sequences are MNHNY and SVGAGI (reference sequence). The CDR3 extends over 16 amino acids. The ends lost 4 bases at V and 5 bases at J; junction bases unmatched: 9. CDR3 amino acids: CASSSWVAGGRDTQYF. Here the CDR3 DNA reads TGTGCCAGCAGTTCCTGGGTAGCGGGAGGCCGAGATACGCAGTATTTT.

Points on this clonotype: This CDR3 is missing its conserved last phenylalanine or tryptophan, likely due to a read error. This chain connects TRBV11-2 to TRBJ1-1; D is ambiguous. The ends were cut back, 7 bases at V and 4 bases at J, with 13 bases in the middle. Germline V gene sequence: CDR1 SGHAT, CDR2 FQNNGV. The CDR3 loop spans 13 amino acids. The CDR3 bases are TGTGCCAGCACCCCCGATGAGTTCACTGAAGCTTTCTCT. This codes for CASTPDEFTEAFS.

For this clonotype: The conserved closing phenylalanine or tryptophan is absent in this CDR3, likely reflecting a read error. The V and J genes are TRBV11-3 and TRBJ2-1, with a tentative D call TRBD1 (6 bases). CDR1 SGHNT and CDR2 YENEEA come from the germline V gene. The CDR3 sequence is 12 residues long. The germline V and J ends were trimmed by 9 bases and 10 bases, with 16 bases remaining between them. The CDR3 reads CASPPTGVEQFL. As DNA, the CDR3 is TGTGCCAGTCCCCCGACAGGTGTCGAGCAGTTCTTG.

Note on this clonotype: One junction end disagrees with the germline gene, perhaps due to a read error. The chain couples TRBV11-3 to TRBJ2-5, with TRBD2 as a possible D gene (5 bases). Germline-derived CDR1 and CDR2 are SGHNT and YENEEA. The CDR3 has 17 amino acids. In nucleotides, the CDR3 is TGCGCCAGTAGGAGGTGGTCAGGTTGGCGCCTTCAAGAGACCCAGTACTTC. Its protein product is CASRRWSGWRLQETQYF.

Points on this clonotype: One end of the junction varies from germline; a read error may be responsible. The chain combines TRBV6-2 or TRBV6-3 with TRBJ2-3, with 7 bases identical to TRBD2. Germline V gene lookup returns CDR1 MNHEY and CDR2 SVGEGT. The CDR3 is 21 residues long. DNA for the CDR3: TGTGCCGGCAGTCCATTGGGGACCGACGGGAGGACGTCTTCCTTCACAGATACGCAATATTTT. As protein: CAGSPLGTDGRTSSFTDTQYF.